These 13 T cell receptor beta chains came from one sample sequenced in a study of T-cell reconstitution after alpha-beta-depleted transplantation in children. Unique molecular identifiers were incorporated into the prepared TCRbeta library. TCRdb re-called the PCR reads with MiXCR, one entry per CDR3 protein. There are fewer than 350,000 distinct CDR3 sequences in the sample; more than 9% occur only once, and 23% lies in the top ten. The source material was peripheral blood, sampled 180 days after TCRalphabeta/CD19-depleted stem cell transplant. The receptors were sampled from a male patient aged 2-15 years who had a stem cell transplant for chronic granulomatous disease, so the T cells may come from the graft donor.

This clonotype came up many times. The CDR3 loop reads CSALDRDAYNEQFF. The CDR3, as DNA: TGCAGCGCGCTGGACAGGGATGCTTACAATGAGCAGTTCTTC. The chain recombines TRBV29-1 with TRBJ2-1; TRBD1 matches 8 bases. The CDR3 has 14 amino acids. The J segment lost 4 bases and the V segment lost 7 bases, leaving 9 bases of the junction unmatched. Germline V gives CDR1 SQVTM, CDR2 ANQGSEA.

This clonotype was seen repeatedly, ten times or more. The V gene is TRBV27, the J gene TRBJ2-1, with 7 bases aligning to TRBD2. Germline V gives CDR1 MNHEY, CDR2 SMNVEV (reference sequence). This CDR3 has 15 amino acids. V dropped 4 bases and J dropped 7; count of bases not matched to a gene: 10. In DNA, the CDR3 is TGTGCCAGCAGTTCGCGGACTAGTACGGTAAATGAGCAGTTCTTC. Residues: CASSSRTSTVNEQFF.

This clonotype was detected ten times or more. The V and J genes are TRBV7-9 and TRBJ2-1, with 13 bases identical to TRBD2. This CDR3 is built from 17 residues. CDR1 SEHNR and CDR2 FQNEAQ come from the germline V gene (reference sequence). With 1 base clipped from V and 4 bases from J, the junction kept 4 bases outside the gene matches. CDR3 amino acids: CASSLGTSGGDYNEQFF. The CDR3, as DNA: TGTGCCAGCAGCTTAGGGACTAGCGGGGGTGATTACAATGAGCAGTTCTTC.

In its sample, this clonotype was seen many times. CDR3 DNA sequence: TGCAGTGCTACCCAGAACACCGGGGAGCTGTTTTTT. Encoded protein: CSATQNTGELFF. This chain connects TRBV20-1 to TRBJ2-2, with D unclear. The germline V gene has CDR1 DFQATT and CDR2 SNEGSKA (reference sequence). The CDR3 consists of 12 residues. V dropped 4 bases and J dropped 1 base, with 4 bases sitting between them.

This clonotype was counted many times. The chain carries TRBV12-3 or TRBV12-4 and TRBJ2-7; D gene uncertain. The CDR3 sequence is 15 residues long. Trimming stripped 7 bases from V and 5 bases from J, with 21 bases between. For the CDR3, the DNA is TGTGCCAGCACGTTAGCCGGGCTCCCCAACAACGAGCAGTACTTC. Translation gives CASTLAGLPNNEQYF.

This clonotype appeared many times. The DNA for the CDR3 is TGCAGTGCGAGGACAGACTCTGGAAACACCATATATTTT. Its protein product is CSARTDSGNTIYF. This chain joins TRBV20-1 and TRBJ1-3, with D possibly being TRBD1 (6 bases). From germline, CDR1 is DFQATT and CDR2 SNEGSKA (reference sequence). CDR3 length equals 13 residues. Deletions cut 6 bases from V and 0 bases from J, with 9 bases between.

This clonotype was counted at least ten times. The rearrangement uses TRBV12-3 or TRBV12-4 and TRBJ1-2, with 7 nucleotides matching TRBD1. The CDR3 sequence is 14 residues long. Trimming at V came to 6 bases and at J to 6 bases, leaving 10 bases not matched to a gene. As DNA, the CDR3 is TGTGCCAGCAGGGTCGCCCGGGACAGCGATGGCTACACCTTC. Translated, it gives CASRVARDSDGYTF.

This clonotype was counted ten times or more. The gene calls are TRBV5-1 and TRBJ2-2; 7 nucleotides align to TRBD2. Germline loops: CDR1 SGHRS, CDR2 YFSETQ. The CDR3 is made up of 13 amino acids. V lost 5 bases to trimming and J lost 5 bases; unmatched junction nucleotides: 3. The CDR3 spells CASSRRETGELFF. The CDR3 DNA is TGCGCCAGCAGTAGGCGGGAGACCGGGGAGCTGTTTTTT.

This clonotype was observed many times. The junction departs from the called germline gene at one end, perhaps through a read error. The chain carries TRBV12-5 and TRBJ2-7; TRBD2 matches at 9 bases. This CDR3 is built from 14 residues. In germline, CDR1 is LGHNT, CDR2 FRNRAP. DNA of the CDR3: TGCCCAAGCTCCGGGGCTAGCGGGAACTACGAGCAGTACTTC. Its translation: CPSSGASGNYEQYF.

At least ten counts were recorded for this clonotype. The V gene is TRBV4-1, the J gene TRBJ2-7; TRBD1 agrees at 8 bases. The length of the CDR3 is 15 residues. Germline V gives CDR1 MGHRA, CDR2 YSYEKL. V shed 4 bases and J 5 bases; nucleotides not matched to a gene: 10. As DNA, the CDR3 is TGCGCCAGCAGCCCATTCGGGCAGGGGGCTGACGAGCAGTACTTC. It encodes CASSPFGQGADEQYF.

This chain links TRBV6-5 with TRBJ2-7; 12 bases align to TRBD2. Germline trimming cut 2 bases from V and 4 bases from J; bases unmatched to any gene: 12. CDR3 length: 18 residues. Germline CDR1 and CDR2: MNHEY and SVGAGI. For the CDR3, the DNA is TGTGCCAGCAGTTACGGGGGGAAGACTAGCGGGAGTTTGTACGAGCAGTACTTC. Amino acid sequence: CASSYGGKTSGSLYEQYF.

This clonotype was counted ten times or more. Here the CDR3 DNA reads TGCAGTGCGGCGGGACTACATTCCCACGAGCAGTACTTC. This sequence encodes CSAAGLHSHEQYF. The genes are TRBV20-1 and TRBJ2-7; 7 bases fit TRBD2. The CDR3 has 13 amino acids. Trimming took 6 bases from V and 5 from J; bases not matched to a gene: 10. Looked up from germline, CDR1 is DFQATT and CDR2 is SNEGSKA (reference sequence).

This clonotype appeared many times. The chain has TRBV29-1 and TRBJ1-3, with D maybe TRBD1 (5 bases). Germline-derived CDR1 and CDR2 are SQVTM and ANQGSEA. Trimming removed 6 bases from V and 0 bases from J, with 18 bases in between. There are 16 residues in the CDR3. The CDR3 is CSVRSPQGDSGNTIYF. The CDR3 DNA follows: TGCAGCGTCAGGTCCCCCCAGGGTGACTCTGGAAACACCATATATTTT.